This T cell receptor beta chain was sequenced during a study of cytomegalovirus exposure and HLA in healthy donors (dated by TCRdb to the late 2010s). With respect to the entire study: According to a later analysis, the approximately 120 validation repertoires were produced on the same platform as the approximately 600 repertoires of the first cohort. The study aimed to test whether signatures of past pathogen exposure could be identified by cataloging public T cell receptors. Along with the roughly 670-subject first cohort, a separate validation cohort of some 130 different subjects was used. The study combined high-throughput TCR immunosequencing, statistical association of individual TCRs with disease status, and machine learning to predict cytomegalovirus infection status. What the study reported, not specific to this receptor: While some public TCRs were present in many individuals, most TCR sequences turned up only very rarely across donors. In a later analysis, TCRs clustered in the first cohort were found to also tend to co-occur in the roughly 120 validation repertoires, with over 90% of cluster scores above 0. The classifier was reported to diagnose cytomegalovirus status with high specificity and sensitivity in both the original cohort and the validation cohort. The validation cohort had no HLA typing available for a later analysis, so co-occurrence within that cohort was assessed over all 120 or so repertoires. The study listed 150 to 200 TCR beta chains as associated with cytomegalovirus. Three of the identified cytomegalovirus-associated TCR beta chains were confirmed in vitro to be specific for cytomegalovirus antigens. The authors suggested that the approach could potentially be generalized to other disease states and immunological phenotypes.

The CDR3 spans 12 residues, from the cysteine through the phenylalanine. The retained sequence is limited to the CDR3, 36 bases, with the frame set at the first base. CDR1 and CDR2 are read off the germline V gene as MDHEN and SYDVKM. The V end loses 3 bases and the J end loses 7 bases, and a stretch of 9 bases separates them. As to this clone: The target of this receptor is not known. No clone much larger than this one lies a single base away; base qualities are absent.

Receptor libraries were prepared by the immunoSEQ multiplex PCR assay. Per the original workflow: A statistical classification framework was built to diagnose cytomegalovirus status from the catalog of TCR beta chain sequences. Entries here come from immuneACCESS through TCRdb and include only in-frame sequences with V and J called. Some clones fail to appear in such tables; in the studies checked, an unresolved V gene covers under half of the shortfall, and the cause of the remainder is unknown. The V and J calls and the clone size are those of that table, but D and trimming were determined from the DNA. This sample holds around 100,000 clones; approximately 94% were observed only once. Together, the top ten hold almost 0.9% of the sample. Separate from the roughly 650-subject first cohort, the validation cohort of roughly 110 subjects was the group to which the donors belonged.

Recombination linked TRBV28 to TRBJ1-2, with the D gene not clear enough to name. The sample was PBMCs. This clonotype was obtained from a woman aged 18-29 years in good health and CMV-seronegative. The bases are TGTGCCAGCAGTTTTTGGAGTTTTGGCTACACCTTC. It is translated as CASSFWSFGYTF.